Sequencing of this TCR beta chain was carried out in a study of glioma-infiltrating T cells. Amplification of TCR alpha and beta CDR3 regions from RNA used iRepertoire nested multiplex PCR. TCRdb called the multiplex PCR reads again in MiXCR, with one record for every CDR3 protein. The profile shows about 140,000 distinct CDR3 sequences, 39% of them singletons. With 2 bases removed from V and 8 bases from J, the gap between germline ends came to 18 bases. In germline, CDR1 is MNHEY, CDR2 SVGEGT. CDR3 size: 16 residues. The sample comprised glioma tissue, nonneoplastic brain tissue, or PBMCs (not recorded which). This sequence originates from a human donor with low-grade glioma or glioblastoma, undergoing nonglioma brain surgery, or in good health (not recorded which). The V gene is TRBV6-2 or TRBV6-3, the J gene TRBJ1-4, with D possibly TRBD1 on 5 matching bases. CDR3 protein: CASSYDPGTLREKLFF. CDR3 nucleotide sequence: TGTGCCAGCAGTTACGATCCGGGGACCTTAAGGGAAAAACTGTTTTTT.